The 18 T cell receptor beta chains listed next were all sequenced from one sample in a study of blood T cell repertoires in COVID-19. Profiled with immunoSEQ multiplex PCR; TCRdb holds only in-frame clones, not every one. The sample yields 150,000 to 180,000 clones, roughly four fifths seen once. Sequenced sample: peripheral blood. These receptors all come from a woman in her sixties or seventies with acute or convalescent COVID-19.

The rearrangement uses TRBV20-1 and TRBJ1-3; D unclear. CDR1 DFQATT and CDR2 SNEGSKA come from the germline V gene (reference sequence). V was trimmed by 3 bases and J by 0 bases, leaving 12 bases between them. The CDR3 totals 15 residues. The CDR3 DNA reads as TGCAGTGCTAGTGTCTCAGGCCGCTCTGGAAACACCATATATTTT. Translation gives CSASVSGRSGNTIYF.

This clone has a handful of counts. The CDR3 region has the DNA TGTGCCAGCAGCTCAGGAGGAGGGGGCGGATACAATGAGCAGTTCTTC. Its protein is CASSSGGGGGYNEQFF. V and J are TRBV11-3 and TRBJ2-1, with D tentatively TRBD1 (7 bases). V was shortened by 4 bases and J by 4 bases, with 17 bases between the two germline ends. Per the germline V gene, CDR1 is SGHNT and CDR2 is YENEEA. The CDR3 loop spans 16 amino acids.

This chain connects TRBV7-9 to TRBJ2-3; D unresolved. The CDR3 contains 14 residues. Trimming removed 1 base at V and 6 bases at J, with 11 bases between. Germline CDR1 is SEHNR and CDR2 is FQNEAQ (reference sequence). The CDR3 coding sequence is TGTGCCAGCAGCTTAGTAGGCGGTACGGATACGCAGTATTTT. The encoded protein is CASSLVGGTDTQYF.

The V call is TRBV6-5, the J call TRBJ2-7; D is unclear. Looked up from germline, CDR1 is MNHEY and CDR2 is SVGAGI. The CDR3 sequence is 16 residues long. V was cut by 0 bases and J by 0 bases, with 12 bases left in between. The CDR3 DNA reads TGTGCCAGCAGTTACTCGAAACTGGGCAGCTCCTACGAGCAGTACTTC. Protein sequence: CASSYSKLGSSYEQYF.

This clone occurred once. The gene calls are TRBV5-6 and TRBJ2-7; TRBD1 is a possible D gene (5 bases). V dropped 0 bases and J dropped 2 bases, with 9 bases sitting between them. In germline, CDR1 is SGHDT, CDR2 YYEEEE. The CDR3 runs 14 residues. As DNA, the CDR3 is TGTGCCAGCAGCTTGGCCCCAGGGACCTACGAGCAGTACGTC. Translated, it gives CASSLAPGTYEQYV.

The CDR3 spells CTSSQGGETGRSYNSPLHF. The CDR3 DNA is TGCACCAGCAGCCAAGGGGGAGAGACAGGACGCTCCTATAATTCACCCCTCCACTTT. V usage is TRBV1 and J usage is TRBJ1-6; the table's D call, TRBD1, was not checked against the DNA. TRBV1 is assigned pseudogene status. This CDR3 is 19 amino acids long.

The chain joins TRBV7-9 to TRBJ2-7; no definite D call. There are 11 residues in the CDR3. CDR1 SEHNR and CDR2 FQNEAQ come from the germline V gene (reference sequence). Trimming stripped 5 bases from V and 8 bases from J, with 10 bases between. CDR3 nucleotide sequence: TGTGCCAGCAGCCCAGCCAGGCAGCAGTACTTC. This gives the protein CASSPARQQYF.

This chain uses TRBV5-6 with TRBJ2-2, with D possibly matching TRBD1 (5 bases). The CDR3 spans 15 residues. The germline V gene has CDR1 SGHDT and CDR2 YYEEEE. Trimming pared 1 base from V and 4 bases from J, leaving 11 bases between. DNA of the CDR3: TGTGCCAGCAGCTTGTACCAGGGAATCACCGGGGAGCTGTTTTTT. This sequence encodes CASSLYQGITGELFF.

The rearrangement joins TRBV9 to TRBJ1-2; 9 bases align to TRBD1. The CDR3 consists of 13 residues. Looked up from germline, CDR1 is SGDLS and CDR2 is YYNGEE. With V trimmed by 4 bases and J by 13 bases, 11 bases remained unmatched. CDR3 region: CASSSRDRVSVTF. CDR3 bases: TGTGCCAGCAGCAGCCGGGACAGGGTTTCGGTCACCTTC.

This clone was detected once. V usage is TRBV14 and J usage is TRBJ2-2; D possibly corresponds to TRBD1 (5 bases). CDR1 and CDR2 (germline): SGHDN, FVKESK. The V end was cut by 0 bases, the J end by 2 bases, with 16 bases between. The CDR3 has 18 amino acids. CDR3 loop: CASSQEQSRVPNTGELFF. As DNA, the CDR3 is TGTGCCAGCAGCCAAGAGCAGAGCAGGGTCCCCAACACCGGGGAGCTGTTTTTT.

The rearrangement joins TRBV3-1 (or the pseudogene TRBV3-2) to TRBJ2-3, with D perhaps matching TRBD1 (5 bases). The CDR3 has 13 amino acids. V lost 1 base, J lost 4 bases, and 6 bases lay in between. The germline V gene has CDR1 LGHDT and CDR2 YNNKEL (reference sequence). In DNA, the CDR3 is TGTGCCAGCAGCCAAGGGGGCCCAGATACGCAGTATTTT. Its protein product is CASSQGGPDTQYF.

This chain connects TRBV29-1 to TRBJ1-2; 7 bases are shared with TRBD1. Trimming cost V 5 bases and J 8 bases; bases outside gene matches: 8. Germline V CDR1 and CDR2: SQVTM, ANQGSEA. CDR3 length equals 12 residues. In DNA form, the CDR3 reads TGCAGCGTTCTAGACAGGGTGGGCGGCTACACCTTC. It encodes CSVLDRVGGYTF.

The V call is TRBV10-3, the J call TRBJ2-7; 9 bases map to TRBD1. V dropped 2 bases and J dropped 2; count of bases not matched to a gene: 7. CDR3 length: 16 amino acids. Germline V gene lookup returns CDR1 ENHRY and CDR2 SYGVKD. The CDR3 DNA sequence: TGTGCCATCAGTGAGGGGGGGACAGGGAAGACCTACGAGCAGTACGTC. It yields the protein CAISEGGTGKTYEQYV.

This clone occurred a few times. The J gene is TRBJ1-1, the V gene TRBV19; 8 nucleotides align to TRBD1. CDR3 size: 15 residues. Germline CDR1 LNHDA, CDR2 SQIVND (reference sequence). The V segment lost 1 base and the J segment 9 bases; nucleotides outside the gene matches: 10. The CDR3 region is CASSIVGQGAQKAFF. The CDR3, as DNA: TGTGCCAGTAGTATAGTCGGTCAGGGGGCGCAAAAAGCTTTCTTT.

The rearrangement links TRBV19 to TRBJ1-1, with D perhaps TRBD1 (6 bases). The V gene lost 3 bases and the J gene lost 4 bases, with 9 bases spanning the gap. Germline assignment: CDR1 LNHDA and CDR2 SQIVND (reference sequence). The CDR3 runs to 13 residues. The CDR3 protein is CASSIGGLTEAFF. As DNA, the CDR3 is TGTGCCAGTAGTATCGGGGGGCTCACTGAAGCTTTCTTT.

The chain recombines TRBV6-5 with TRBJ1-3; D is unclear. Germline V gene data show CDR1 as MNHEY and CDR2 as SVGAGI. The CDR3 contains 14 residues. Trimming removed 6 bases from V and 0 bases from J, with 9 bases in between. In nucleotides, the CDR3 is TGTGCCAGCAGACGGGGATTCTCTGGAAACACCATATATTTT. The encoded protein is CASRRGFSGNTIYF.

The rearrangement joins TRBV18 to TRBJ2-7, with TRBD1 matching 10 bases. CDR3 length: 14 amino acids. Trimming at V came to 4 bases and at J to 4 bases, leaving 4 bases not matched to a gene. Germline V lookup: CDR1 KGHSH, CDR2 LQKENI. For the CDR3, the DNA is TGTGCCAGCTCACTACAGGGACAGGGGTACGAGCAGTACTTC. It translates to CASSLQGQGYEQYF.

The chain combines TRBV19 with TRBJ2-7; 11 bases line up with TRBD2. V shed 3 bases, J shed 2 bases, and the junction held 12 bases outside the gene matches. There are 18 residues in the CDR3. Germline V gene sequence: CDR1 LNHDA, CDR2 SQIVND (reference sequence). The CDR3 is CASSMSGHRSGGAYEQYF. The CDR3 region has the DNA TGTGCCAGTAGTATGTCGGGACATCGTAGCGGGGGGGCCTACGAGCAGTACTTC. The full variable domain, in which reference TRBV19 and TRBJ2-7 provide the parts outside the CDR3, is DGGITQSPKYLFRKEGQNVTLSCEQNLNHDAMYWYRQDPGQGLRLIYYSQIVNDFQKGDIAEGYSVSREKKESFPLTVTSAQKNPTAFYLCASSMSGHRSGGAYEQYFGPGTRLTVT.